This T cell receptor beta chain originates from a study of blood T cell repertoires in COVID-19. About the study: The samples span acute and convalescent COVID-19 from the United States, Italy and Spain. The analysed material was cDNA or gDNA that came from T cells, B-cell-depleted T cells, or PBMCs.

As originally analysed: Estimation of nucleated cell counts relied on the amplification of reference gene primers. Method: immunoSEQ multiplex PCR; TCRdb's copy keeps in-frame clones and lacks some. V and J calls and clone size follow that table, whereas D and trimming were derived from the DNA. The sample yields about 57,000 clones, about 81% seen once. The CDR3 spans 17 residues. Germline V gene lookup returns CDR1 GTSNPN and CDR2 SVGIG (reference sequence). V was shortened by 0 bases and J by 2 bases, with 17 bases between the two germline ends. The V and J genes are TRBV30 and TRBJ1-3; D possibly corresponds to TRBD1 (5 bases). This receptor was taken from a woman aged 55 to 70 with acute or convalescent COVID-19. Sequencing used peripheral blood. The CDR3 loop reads CAWSVGGTPKTGNTIYF. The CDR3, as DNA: TGTGCCTGGAGTGTAGGCGGGACCCCGAAGACTGGAAACACCATATATTTT.